This entry lists 10 T cell receptor beta chains sequenced from one sample in a study of beta chain features in type 1 diabetes. Study findings and constraints: In every one of the four CD4+ subsets, TCRB CDR3s were moderately but significantly shorter in Type 1 diabetes patients.

Antigens of these TCRs are unknown. Reverse transcription of all isolated RNA meant that expressed TCRB transcripts were sequenced. Assay: immunoSEQ multiplex PCR; the TCRdb copy retains only in-frame clones and omits some. The sample lists approximately 44,000 clones, 65% to 70% occurring once. The sample was Tregs from blood. Receptors originate from a woman younger than 35 with type 1 diabetes.

This chain joins TRBV7-6 and TRBJ2-7; tentatively, D is TRBD1 (5 bases). Germline CDR1 SGHVS, CDR2 FNYEAQ. The V end was cut by 5 bases, the J end by 3 bases, with 11 bases between. The CDR3 runs 13 residues. The CDR3 region has the DNA TGTGCCAGCAGCAAGGGGCCGTTCTACGAGCAGTACTTC. Protein sequence: CASSKGPFYEQYF.

This clone was seen a handful of times. The chain has TRBV7-9 and TRBJ2-1, with TRBD2 as a possible D gene (6 bases). There are 15 residues in the CDR3. The V and J ends lost 5 bases and 4 bases respectively, with 15 bases between them. Germline loops: CDR1 SEHNR, CDR2 FQNEAQ (reference sequence). CDR3 coding DNA: TGTGCCAGCAGCATCCGGGAGACAGTTTACAATGAGCAGTTCTTC. Amino acids: CASSIRETVYNEQFF.

The genes are TRBV7-3 and TRBJ2-3; D unclear. The ends were cut back, 5 bases at V and 11 bases at J, with 14 bases in the middle. CDR3 length: 12 amino acids. Per the germline V gene, CDR1 is SGHTA and CDR2 is FQGTGA. The CDR3 reads CASSTAESLQYF. The CDR3, as DNA: TGTGCCAGCAGCACTGCGGAGTCACTGCAGTATTTT.

The chain carries TRBV5-4 and TRBJ2-2; the D gene is possibly TRBD1 (5 bases). The CDR3 has 17 amino acids. The V gene lost 6 bases and the J gene lost 4 bases, with 22 bases spanning the gap. Germline V CDR1 and CDR2: SGHNT, YYREEE (reference sequence). In nucleotides, the CDR3 is TGTGCCAGCACCCCGACGGCAGGGCATGTAAGCACCGGGGAGCTGTTTTTT. Amino acids: CASTPTAGHVSTGELFF.

The table lists this clone with a count of one. V usage is TRBV5-4 and J usage is TRBJ2-3, with 9 bases that match TRBD2. The ends lost 4 bases at V and 2 bases at J; junction bases unmatched: 5. Germline V gives CDR1 SGHNT, CDR2 YYREEE (reference sequence). The CDR3 loop spans 15 amino acids. The DNA of the CDR3 is TGTGCCAGCAGCCTTCGCGGGAGGGCCACAGATACGCAGTATTTT. Its protein is CASSLRGRATDTQYF.

The CDR3 DNA reads as TGCGCCAGCAGCCCCCCGGGACTAGCCTCCTACAATGAGCAGTTCTTC. This gives the protein CASSPPGLASYNEQFF. The chain links TRBV5-1 to TRBJ2-1; 9 nucleotides line up with TRBD2. Germline assignment: CDR1 SGHRS and CDR2 YFSETQ. The length of the CDR3 is 16 residues. J lost 0 bases, V lost 4 bases, and 5 bases had no gene match.

The CDR3 sequence is CASRPGQGSYEQYF. DNA for the CDR3: TGTGCCAGCAGACCGGGACAGGGAAGCTACGAGCAGTACTTC. The rearrangement uses TRBV6-6 and TRBJ2-7; 9 nucleotides match TRBD1. V dropped 6 bases and J dropped 3; count of bases not matched to a gene: 6. This CDR3 comprises 14 residues. CDR1 is MNHNY, CDR2 SVGAGI, per germline (reference sequence).

CDR3 in amino acids: CSASGGSSGANVLTF. In DNA, the CDR3 is TGCAGCGCTAGCGGGGGTAGCTCTGGGGCCAACGTCCTGACTTTC. This sequence joins TRBV29-1 and TRBJ2-6, with TRBD2 matching 10 bases. Germline CDR1 reads SQVTM; CDR2 reads ANQGSEA. V lost 7 bases to trimming and J lost 0 bases; unmatched junction nucleotides: 3. There are 15 residues in the CDR3. The whole variable domain, remainder taken from reference TRBV29-1 and TRBJ2-6, is SAVISQKPSRDICQRGTSLTIQCQVDSQVTMMFWYRQQPGQSLTLIATANQGSEATYESGFVIDKFPISRPNLTFSTLTVSNMSPEDSSIYLCSASGGSSGANVLTFGAGSRLTVL.

This rearrangement joins TRBV7-2 to TRBJ2-5; 7 bases are a match to TRBD2. This CDR3 is built from 12 residues. V gave up 1 base and J gave up 11 bases; unmatched junction bases: 4. The V gene's germline CDR1 is SGHTA and CDR2 FQGNSA. This chain's CDR3 is CASSLGTSFQYF. The CDR3 nucleotides are TGTGCCAGCAGCTTAGGGACTAGTTTTCAGTACTTC.

The chain joins TRBV18 to TRBJ1-1; the D is unclear. The germline gives CDR1 KGHSH, CDR2 LQKENI. Deletions cut 2 bases from V and 1 base from J, with 8 bases between. The CDR3 contains 14 residues. The CDR3 loop is CASSPAGTNTEAFF. The CDR3 DNA reads TGTGCCAGCTCACCAGCAGGAACGAACACTGAAGCTTTCTTT.